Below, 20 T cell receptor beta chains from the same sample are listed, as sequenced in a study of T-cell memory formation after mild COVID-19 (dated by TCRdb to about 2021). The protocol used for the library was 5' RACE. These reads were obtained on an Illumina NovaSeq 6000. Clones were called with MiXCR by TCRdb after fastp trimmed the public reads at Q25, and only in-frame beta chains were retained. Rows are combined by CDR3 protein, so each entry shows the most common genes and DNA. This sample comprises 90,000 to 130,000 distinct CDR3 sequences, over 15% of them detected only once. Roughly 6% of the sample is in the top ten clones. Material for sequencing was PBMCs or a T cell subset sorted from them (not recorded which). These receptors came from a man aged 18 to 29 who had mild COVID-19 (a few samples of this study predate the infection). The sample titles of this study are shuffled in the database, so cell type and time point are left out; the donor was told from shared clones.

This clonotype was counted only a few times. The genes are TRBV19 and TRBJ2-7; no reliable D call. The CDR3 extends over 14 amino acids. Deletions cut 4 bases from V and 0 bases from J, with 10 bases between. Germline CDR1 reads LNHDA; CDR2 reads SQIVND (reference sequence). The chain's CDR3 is CASSRGWGSYEQYV. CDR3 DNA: TGTGCCAGTAGTAGGGGATGGGGCTCCTACGAGCAGTACGTC.

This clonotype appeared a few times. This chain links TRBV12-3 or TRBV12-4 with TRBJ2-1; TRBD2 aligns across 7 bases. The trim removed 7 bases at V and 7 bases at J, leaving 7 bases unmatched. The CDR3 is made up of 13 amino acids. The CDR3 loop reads CASTLGRGNEQFF. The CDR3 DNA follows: TGTGCCAGCACTTTGGGGCGGGGGAATGAGCAGTTCTTC.

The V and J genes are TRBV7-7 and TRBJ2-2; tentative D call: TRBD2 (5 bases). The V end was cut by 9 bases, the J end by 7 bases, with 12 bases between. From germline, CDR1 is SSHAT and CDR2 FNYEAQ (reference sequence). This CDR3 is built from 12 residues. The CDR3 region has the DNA TGTGCCAGTTCCTCCCGGGGCGGGGAGCTGTTTTTT. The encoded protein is CASSSRGGELFF.

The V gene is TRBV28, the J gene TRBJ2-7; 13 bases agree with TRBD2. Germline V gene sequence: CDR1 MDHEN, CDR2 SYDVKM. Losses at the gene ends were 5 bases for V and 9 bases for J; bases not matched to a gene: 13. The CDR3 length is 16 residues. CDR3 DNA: TGTGCCAGCAGTCCCAGTGGGACTAGCGGGGTACGAGGGCAGTACGTC. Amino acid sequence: CASSPSGTSGVRGQYV.

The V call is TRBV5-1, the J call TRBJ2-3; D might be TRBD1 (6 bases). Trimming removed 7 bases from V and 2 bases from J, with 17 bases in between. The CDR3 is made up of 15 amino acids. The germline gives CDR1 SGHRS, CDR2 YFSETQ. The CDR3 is CASSVGTHITDTQYF. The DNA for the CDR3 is TGCGCCAGCTCCGTCGGGACACATATCACAGATACGCAGTATTTT.

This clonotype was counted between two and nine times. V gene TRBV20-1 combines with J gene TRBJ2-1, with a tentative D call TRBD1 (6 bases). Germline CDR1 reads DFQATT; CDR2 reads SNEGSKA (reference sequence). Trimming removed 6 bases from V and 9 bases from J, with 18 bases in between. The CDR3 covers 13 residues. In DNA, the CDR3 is TGCAGTGCCAGCCGGAACAGGGCTTCTGAGCAGTTCTTC. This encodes CSASRNRASEQFF.

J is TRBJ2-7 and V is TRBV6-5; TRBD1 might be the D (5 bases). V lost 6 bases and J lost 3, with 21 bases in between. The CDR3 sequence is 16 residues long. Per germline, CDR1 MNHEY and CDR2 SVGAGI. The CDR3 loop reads CASRTSPGRASYEQYF. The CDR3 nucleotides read TGTGCCAGCAGGACATCCCCGGGCAGGGCGAGCTACGAGCAGTACTTC.

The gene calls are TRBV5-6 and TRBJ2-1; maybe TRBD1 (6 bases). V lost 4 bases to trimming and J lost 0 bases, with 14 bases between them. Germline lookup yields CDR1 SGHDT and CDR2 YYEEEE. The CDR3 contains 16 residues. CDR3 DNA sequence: TGTGCCAGCAGCCGCCTGGACAGTAGCTCCTACAATGAGCAGTTCTTC. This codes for CASSRLDSSSYNEQFF.

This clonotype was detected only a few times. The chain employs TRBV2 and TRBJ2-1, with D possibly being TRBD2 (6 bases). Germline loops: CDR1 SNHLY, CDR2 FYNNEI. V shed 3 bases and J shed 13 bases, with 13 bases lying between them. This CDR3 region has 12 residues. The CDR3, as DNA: TGTGCCAGCAGTGAGGGGACTTCACGCCAGTTCTTC. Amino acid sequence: CASSEGTSRQFF.

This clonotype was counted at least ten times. The CDR3 coding sequence is TGCGCCAGCAGAAGCGGGGGACTATCAAAAGAGACCCAGTACTTC. Protein product: CASRSGGLSKETQYF. V is TRBV5-1 and J is TRBJ2-5; the match to TRBD2 covers 8 bases. V lost 5 bases, J lost 3 bases, and 9 bases stayed unmatched. CDR1 is SGHRS and CDR2 is YFSETQ in the germline V gene. This CDR3 comprises 15 residues. Complete variable domain (other parts from reference TRBV5-1 and TRBJ2-5): KAGVTQTPRYLIKTRGQQVTLSCSPISGHRSVSWYQQTPGQGLQFLFEYFSETQRNKGNFPGRFSGRQFSNSRSEMNVSTLELGDSALYLCASRSGGLSKETQYFGPGTRLLVL.

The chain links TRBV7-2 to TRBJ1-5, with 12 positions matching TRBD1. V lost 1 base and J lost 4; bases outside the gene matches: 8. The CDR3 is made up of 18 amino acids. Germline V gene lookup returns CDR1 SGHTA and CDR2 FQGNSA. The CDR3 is CASSLVGTGGWANQPQHF. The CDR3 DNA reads TGTGCCAGCAGCTTAGTAGGGACAGGGGGCTGGGCGAATCAGCCCCAGCATTTT.

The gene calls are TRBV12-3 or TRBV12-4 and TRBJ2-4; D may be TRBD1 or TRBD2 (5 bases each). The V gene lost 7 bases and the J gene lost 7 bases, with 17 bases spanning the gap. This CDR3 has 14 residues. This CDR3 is CASTGGAGRNIQYF. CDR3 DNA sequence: TGTGCCAGCACTGGGGGAGCAGGGCGGAACATTCAGTACTTC.

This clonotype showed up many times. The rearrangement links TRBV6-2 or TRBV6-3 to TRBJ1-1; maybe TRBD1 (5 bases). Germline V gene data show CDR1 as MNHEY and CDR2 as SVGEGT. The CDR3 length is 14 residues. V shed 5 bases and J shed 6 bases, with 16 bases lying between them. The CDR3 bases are TGTGCCAGCAGTGCATACAGGCGAAGCGCTGAAGCTTTCTTT. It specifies CASSAYRRSAEAFF.

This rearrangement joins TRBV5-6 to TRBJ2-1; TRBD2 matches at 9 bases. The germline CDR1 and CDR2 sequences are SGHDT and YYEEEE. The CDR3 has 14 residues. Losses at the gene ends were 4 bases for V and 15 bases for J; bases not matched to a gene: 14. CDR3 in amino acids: CASSPEVGAGGLFF. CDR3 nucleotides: TGTGCCAGCAGCCCCGAGGTGGGAGCGGGGGGACTGTTCTTC.

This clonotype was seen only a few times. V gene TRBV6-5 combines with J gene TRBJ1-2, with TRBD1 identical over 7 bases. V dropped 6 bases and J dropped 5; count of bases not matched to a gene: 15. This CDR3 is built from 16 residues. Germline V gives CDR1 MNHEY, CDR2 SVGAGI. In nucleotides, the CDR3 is TGTGCCAGCAGCCTCACCCGACAGGGAAATTTATATGGCTACACCTTC. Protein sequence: CASSLTRQGNLYGYTF.

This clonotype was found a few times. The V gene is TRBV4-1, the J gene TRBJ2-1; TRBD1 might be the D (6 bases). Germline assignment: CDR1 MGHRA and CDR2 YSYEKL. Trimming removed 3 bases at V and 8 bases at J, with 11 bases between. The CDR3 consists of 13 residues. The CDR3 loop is CASSHNRVYEQFF. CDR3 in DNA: TGCGCCAGCAGCCATAACAGGGTTTATGAGCAGTTCTTC.

CDR3 in amino acids: CASSGRNTGELFF. In nucleotides, the CDR3 is TGTGCCAGCAGCGGCAGGAACACCGGGGAGCTGTTTTTT. The chain has TRBV7-2 and TRBJ2-2; D unresolved. Germline values: CDR1 SGHTA, CDR2 FQGNSA. The CDR3 spans 13 residues. V shed 5 bases and J shed 1 base, with 5 bases lying between them.

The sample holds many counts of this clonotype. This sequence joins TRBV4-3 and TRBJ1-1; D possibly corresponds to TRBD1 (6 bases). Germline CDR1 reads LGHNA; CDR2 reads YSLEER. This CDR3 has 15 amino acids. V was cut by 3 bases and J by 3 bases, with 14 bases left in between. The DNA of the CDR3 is TGCGCCAGCAGCCACCCCGACAGGCGAGACACTGAAGCTTTCTTT. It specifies CASSHPDRRDTEAFF.

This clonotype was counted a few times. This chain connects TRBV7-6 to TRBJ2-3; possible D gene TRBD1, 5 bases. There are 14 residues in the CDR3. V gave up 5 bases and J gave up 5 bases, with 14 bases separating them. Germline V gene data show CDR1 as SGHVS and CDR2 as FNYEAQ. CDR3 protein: CASSPRPQGDTQYF. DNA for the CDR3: TGTGCCAGCAGCCCACGTCCCCAGGGAGATACGCAGTATTTT. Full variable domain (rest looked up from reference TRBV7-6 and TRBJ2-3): GAGVSQSPRYKVTKRGQDVALRCDPISGHVSLYWYRQALGQGPEFLTYFNYEAQQDKSGLPNDRFSAERPEGSISTLTIQRTEQRDSAMYRCASSPRPQGDTQYFGPGTRLTVL.

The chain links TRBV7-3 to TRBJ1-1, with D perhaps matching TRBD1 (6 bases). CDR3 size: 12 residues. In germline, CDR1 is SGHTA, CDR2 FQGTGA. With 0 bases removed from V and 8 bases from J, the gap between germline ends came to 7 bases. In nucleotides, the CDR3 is TGTGCCAGCAGCTTAACAACAGGGGAAGCTTTCTTT. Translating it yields CASSLTTGEAFF.